What follows are 23 T cell receptor beta chains derived from one specimen sequenced in a study of cytomegalovirus exposure and HLA in healthy donors. Amplification used 60 Vbeta primers and 13 Jbeta primers. The protocol was immunoSEQ multiplex PCR, while the TCRdb copy is restricted to in-frame clones and leaves out a portion. Among approximately 140,000 clones listed, around 86% were seen once. Sequenced sample: PBMCs. All receptors come from a young man in good health and CMV-seronegative.

The count of this clone is one. CDR3 sequence reads: CASSRSYEQYF. As DNA, the CDR3 is TGTGCCAGCAGCCGCAGCTACGAGCAGTACTTC. This chain uses TRBV7-9 with TRBJ2-7; no definite D call. Trimming took 5 bases from V and 3 from J, leaving 5 bases between them. Germline lookup yields CDR1 SEHNR and CDR2 FQNEAQ (reference sequence). This CDR3 spans 11 amino acids.

The rearrangement joins TRBV10-3 to TRBJ2-3; 7 bases are a match to TRBD1. Germline CDR1 reads ENHRY; CDR2 reads SYGVKD. This CDR3 contains 13 residues. V shed 0 bases, J shed 7 bases, and the junction held 1 base outside the gene matches. CDR3 sequence: CAISESGGHTQYF. The CDR3 DNA follows: TGTGCCATCAGTGAGTCAGGGGGCCATACGCAGTATTTT.

The V and J genes are TRBV10-2 and TRBJ1-2; tentative D call: TRBD1 (6 bases). Trimming shortened V by 3 bases and J by 8 bases, and 10 bases separated the two germline ends. The CDR3 sequence is 12 residues long. Germline V gene data show CDR1 as WSHSY and CDR2 as SAAADI. CDR3 residues: CASSEGGEGYTF. The DNA of the CDR3 is TGCGCCAGCAGTGAAGGGGGGGAAGGCTACACCTTC.

V gene TRBV27 combines with J gene TRBJ1-6; D ambiguous. Trimming pared 3 bases from V and 8 bases from J, leaving 14 bases between. Germline V CDR1 and CDR2: MNHEY, SMNVEV (reference sequence). The CDR3 spans 15 residues. CDR3 protein: CASSLGRRRDSPLHF. CDR3 nucleotide sequence: TGTGCCAGCAGTTTGGGCCGAAGGAGGGATTCACCCCTCCACTTT.

This clone was seen only once. V is TRBV5-1 and J is TRBJ2-3; 9 bases are shared with TRBD2. Trimming cost V 0 bases and J 0 bases; bases outside gene matches: 2. CDR3 size: 16 residues. CDR1 and CDR2 (germline): SGHRS, YFSETQ. CDR3: CASSLGAGGSTDTQYF. CDR3 DNA sequence: TGCGCCAGCAGCTTGGGAGCGGGGGGAAGCACAGATACGCAGTATTTT.

In nucleotides, the CDR3 is TGTGCCTGGAGTTTTTATGGTGGGAGACGGACTGGCTACACCTTC. It yields the protein CAWSFYGGRRTGYTF. The chain is built from TRBV30 and TRBJ1-2, with D uncertain. Trimming removed 2 bases from V and 7 bases from J, with 20 bases in between. CDR3 length: 15 amino acids. Germline-derived CDR1 and CDR2 are GTSNPN and SVGIG (reference sequence).

The chain uses TRBV28 and TRBJ1-4; D is perhaps TRBD1 (5 bases). The V gene lost 5 bases and the J gene lost 2 bases, with 9 bases spanning the gap. The CDR3 spans 14 residues. CDR1 and CDR2 from the germline V gene are MDHEN and SYDVKM. The CDR3 region is CASSTGLTNEKLFF. The CDR3, as DNA: TGTGCCAGCAGTACGGGACTGACTAATGAAAAACTGTTTTTT.

V usage is TRBV9 and J usage is TRBJ1-1; D perhaps matches TRBD1 (6 bases). Germline V gene lookup returns CDR1 SGDLS and CDR2 YYNGEE. Trimming cost V 0 bases and J 0 bases, with 18 bases left between them. The CDR3 covers 18 residues. The CDR3 DNA sequence: TGTGCCAGCAGCGTAGCGGCTGGCAGGGGTCCTCTGAACACTGAAGCTTTCTTT. The encoded protein is CASSVAAGRGPLNTEAFF.

This rearrangement joins TRBV27 to TRBJ1-1; TRBD1 might be the D (5 bases). This CDR3 is 13 amino acids long. The germline gives CDR1 MNHEY, CDR2 SMNVEV (reference sequence). The germline V and J ends were trimmed by 10 bases and 2 bases, with 14 bases remaining between them. Written as DNA, the CDR3 is TGTGCCATCGGCGCGGGACTAAACACTGAAGCTTTCTTT. Protein sequence: CAIGAGLNTEAFF.

The J gene is TRBJ1-3, the V gene TRBV7-9, with unresolved D. Germline-derived CDR1 and CDR2 are SEHNR and FQNEAQ (reference sequence). The ends were cut back, 1 base at V and 0 bases at J, with 13 bases in the middle. This CDR3 contains 17 residues. The CDR3 protein is CASSLVRQATSGNTIYF. In nucleotides, the CDR3 is TGTGCCAGCAGCTTAGTTCGTCAAGCCACCTCTGGAAACACCATATATTTT.

CDR3 region: CASSFEQGNQPQHF. CDR3 sequence (DNA): TGTGCCAGCAGCTTTGAACAGGGGAATCAGCCCCAGCATTTT. V gene TRBV5-5 combines with J gene TRBJ1-5; 7 positions match TRBD1. The V segment lost 2 bases and the J segment 4 bases; nucleotides outside the gene matches: 3. CDR1 and CDR2 (germline): SGHKS, YYEKEE (reference sequence). The CDR3 length is 14 residues.

The chain is built from TRBV27 and TRBJ1-2; TRBD1 might be the D (5 bases). CDR1 and CDR2 from the germline V gene are MNHEY and SMNVEV (reference sequence). The CDR3 runs 14 residues. V lost 0 bases, J lost 6 bases, and 11 bases lay in between. The CDR3 protein is CASSLSRTLDGYTF. The DNA of the CDR3 is TGTGCCAGCAGTTTATCCAGGACACTTGATGGCTACACCTTC.

This clone came up many times. The V gene is TRBV4-3, the J gene TRBJ1-1; possibly TRBD1 for D (6 bases). The CDR3 totals 14 residues. Germline V gene lookup returns CDR1 LGHNA and CDR2 YSLEER. V was clipped by 0 bases and J by 11 bases, with 16 bases between them. CDR3 nucleotide sequence: TGCGCCAGCAGCCAAGATAGGACAGATTCGGGGGCTTTCTTT. Protein sequence: CASSQDRTDSGAFF.

There are a few counts of this clone. The V call is TRBV5-8, the J call TRBJ1-1; 9 bases line up with TRBD1. The CDR3 has 15 amino acids. Germline V gives CDR1 SGHTS, CDR2 YDEGEE. With 3 bases clipped from V and 7 bases from J, the junction kept 10 bases outside the gene matches. The CDR3 loop reads CASSWGGTGRLEAFF. CDR3 nucleotide sequence: TGTGCCAGCAGCTGGGGCGGGACAGGGCGTCTTGAAGCTTTCTTT.

The CDR3: CASSEGTASGNTIYF. CDR3 bases: TGCGCCAGCAGTGAGGGGACAGCCTCTGGAAACACCATATATTTT. The rearrangement links TRBV10-2 to TRBJ1-3, with 7 bases matching TRBD1. Germline V gene data show CDR1 as WSHSY and CDR2 as SAAADI. The CDR3 spans 15 residues. V dropped 2 bases and J dropped 0; count of bases not matched to a gene: 1.

The chain carries TRBV7-9 and TRBJ2-5, with 9 bases matching TRBD2. CDR1 SEHNR and CDR2 FQNEAQ come from the germline V gene (reference sequence). V shed 1 base and J 5 bases; nucleotides not matched to a gene: 8. This CDR3 spans 16 amino acids. In DNA, the CDR3 is TGTGCCAGCAGCTTAGTGGCCGGTGCGGGAGGGGAGACCCAGTACTTC. This encodes CASSLVAGAGGETQYF.

This chain links TRBV10-3 with TRBJ1-1; D is unclear. The CDR3 sequence is 11 residues long. CDR1 ENHRY and CDR2 SYGVKD come from the germline V gene. V shed 7 bases and J shed 3 bases, with 6 bases lying between them. The CDR3 bases are TGTGCCATCACCCAGGACACTGAAGCTTTCTTT. Encoded protein: CAITQDTEAFF.

This chain uses TRBV5-4 with TRBJ1-1; D is unresolved. The ends were cut back, 2 bases at V and 6 bases at J, with 8 bases in the middle. The CDR3 extends over 12 amino acids. CDR1 SGHNT and CDR2 YYREEE come from the germline V gene (reference sequence). The CDR3 DNA reads as TGTGCCAGCAGCTTATGGGAGGCTGAAGCTTTCTTT. This codes for CASSLWEAEAFF.

This chain uses TRBV5-4 with TRBJ1-2; D not resolved. Germline assignment: CDR1 SGHNT and CDR2 YYREEE (reference sequence). V dropped 0 bases and J dropped 6 bases, with 12 bases sitting between them. The CDR3 consists of 14 residues. The CDR3 sequence is CASSLVSGPHGYTF. DNA for the CDR3: TGTGCCAGCAGCTTGGTATCAGGCCCCCATGGCTACACCTTC.

As concerns this clone: The junction departs from the called germline gene at one end, perhaps through a read error. The chain recombines TRBV7-9 with TRBJ2-1, with D hard to call. Germline CDR1 reads SEHNR; CDR2 reads FQNEAQ (reference sequence). CDR3 size: 12 residues. The CDR3 nucleotides read TGTTCCAGCAGCTTATTGAGGAATGAGCAGTTCTTC. It is translated as CSSSLLRNEQFF. Drawing the rest from reference TRBV7-9 and TRBJ2-1, the complete variable domain is DTGVSQNPRHKITKRGQNVTFRCDPISEHNRLYWYRQTLGQGPEFLTYFQNEAQLEKSRLLSDRFSAERPKGSFSTLEIQRTEQGDSAMYLCSSSLLRNEQFFGPGTRLTVL.

This clone was found a few times. The chain recombines TRBV29-1 with TRBJ1-4; 7 nucleotides line up with TRBD1. Germline CDR1 SQVTM, CDR2 ANQGSEA. The CDR3 is 16 residues long. V was clipped by 3 bases and J by 8 bases; unmatched bases: 15. In DNA, the CDR3 is TGCAGCGTTGAGGCGACAGGGCCCGGCCGGTACGAAAAACTGTTTTTT. Its translation is CSVEATGPGRYEKLFF.

The chain combines TRBV2 with TRBJ2-5; 8 nucleotides align to TRBD2. Germline-derived CDR1 and CDR2 are SNHLY and FYNNEI. There are 14 residues in the CDR3. V gave up 6 bases and J gave up 4 bases; unmatched junction bases: 7. The CDR3 reads CASRPGLGGETQYF. CDR3 coding DNA: TGTGCCAGCAGACCGGGACTAGGGGGAGAGACCCAGTACTTC. Full variable domain (missing parts from reference TRBV2 and TRBJ2-5): EPEVTQTPSHQVTQMGQEVILRCVPISNHLYFYWYRQILGQKVEFLVSFYNNEISEKSEIFDDQFSVERPDGSNFTLKIRSTKLEDSAMYFCASRPGLGGETQYFGPGTRLLVL.

The chain combines TRBV28 with TRBJ2-1, with 11 nucleotides matching TRBD2. Germline-derived CDR1 and CDR2 are MDHEN and SYDVKM. The CDR3 has 14 residues. V lost 3 bases and J lost 9; bases outside the gene matches: 4. Here the CDR3 reads CASSFSGGASEQFF. The CDR3 DNA is TGTGCCAGCAGTTTTAGCGGGGGGGCGTCTGAGCAGTTCTTC.